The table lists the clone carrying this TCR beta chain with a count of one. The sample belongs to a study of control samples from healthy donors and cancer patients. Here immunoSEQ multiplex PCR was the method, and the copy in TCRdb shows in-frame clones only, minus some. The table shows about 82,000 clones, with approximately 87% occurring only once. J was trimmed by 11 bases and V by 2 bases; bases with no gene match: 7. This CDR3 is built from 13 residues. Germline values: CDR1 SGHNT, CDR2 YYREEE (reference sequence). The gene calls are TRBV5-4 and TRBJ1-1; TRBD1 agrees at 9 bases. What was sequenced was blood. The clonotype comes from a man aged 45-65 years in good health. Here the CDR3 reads CASSFGQGRVAFF. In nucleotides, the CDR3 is TGTGCCAGCAGCTTTGGACAGGGGAGGGTGGCTTTCTTT. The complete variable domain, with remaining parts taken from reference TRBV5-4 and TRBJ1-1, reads ETGVTQSPTHLIKTRGQQVTLRCSSQSGHNTVSWYQQALGQGPQFIFQYYREEENGRGNFPPRFSGLQFPNYSSELNVNALELDDSALYLCASSFGQGRVAFFGQGTRLTVV.